This T cell receptor beta chain comes out of a study of CXCR3-negative and CXCR3-positive naive CD8 T cells. Study-wide points: In CXCR3-positive naive cells, the TRB CDR3s were more hydrophobic than in CXCR3-negative naive cells.

Comment on this clonotype: What it recognizes is unknown.

The libraries of TRB cDNA were prepared using 5' RACE with UMI labels. TCRdb reprocessed the 5' RACE reads; each CDR3 protein has one entry and no DNA is given. This sample contains around 84,000 distinct CDR3 sequences. Among CD8+ T cells, naive ones were CD45RO-CCR7+CD27+CD95-. CDR3 length equals 14 residues. Germline CDR1 and CDR2: MDHEN and SYDVKM. This chain connects TRBV28 to TRBJ1-1. Sequencing was performed on naive CXCR3+ CD8+ T cells from blood. As for subset: CD45RO-CCR7+CD27+CD95- naive CD8+ T cells expressing CXCR3 (TNR3+). The receptor comes from a human donor in good health. Some clones in this sample may be carry-over from other donors' samples. CDR3 sequence: CASSPGRVNTEAFF. Based on the CDR3 plus reference TRBV28 and TRBJ1-1, the full variable domain is DVKVTQSSRYLVKRTGEKVFLECVQDMDHENMFWYRQDPGLGLRLIYFSYDVKMKEKGDIPEGYSVSREKKERFSLILESASTNQTSMYLCASSPGRVNTEAFFGQGTRLTVV.